This TCR beta chain was recorded in a study of OX40 agonist ivuxolimab in advanced cancers. Study background: Ivuxolimab is an agonistic anti-OX40 (CD134) antibody, and patients were treated with it. Patients in the trial were receiving intravenous ivuxolimab every 2 weeks, at doses of 0.01 to 10 mg/kg.

The CDR3 length is 15 residues. The germline V gene encodes CDR1 SGHDN and CDR2 FVKESK. With V trimmed by 2 bases and J by 6 bases, 6 bases remained unmatched. Assay used: immunoSEQ multiplex PCR; TCRdb lists only in-frame clones, some missing. Of roughly 110,000 clones in the sample, over 75% were seen once. Points on this clone: The target antigen is unknown.

Study-wide points: Normalized T-cell clonal expansion was also low in a subset of nonresponders.

Drawing of blood for sampling happened at baseline, at cycle 4 day 1, and at cycle 7 day 1. The material sequenced was CD4+ or CD8+ T cells sorted from blood, taken in a trial of the OX40 agonist ivuxolimab. The gene calls are TRBV14 and TRBJ1-1, with 10 bases identical to TRBD1. The receptor was isolated from an adult with an advanced solid tumor such as melanoma, head and neck, liver or kidney cancer. The CDR3 protein is CASSQRQGATAEAFF. Here the CDR3 DNA reads TGTGCCAGCAGCCAAAGACAGGGGGCGACGGCTGAAGCTTTCTTT.